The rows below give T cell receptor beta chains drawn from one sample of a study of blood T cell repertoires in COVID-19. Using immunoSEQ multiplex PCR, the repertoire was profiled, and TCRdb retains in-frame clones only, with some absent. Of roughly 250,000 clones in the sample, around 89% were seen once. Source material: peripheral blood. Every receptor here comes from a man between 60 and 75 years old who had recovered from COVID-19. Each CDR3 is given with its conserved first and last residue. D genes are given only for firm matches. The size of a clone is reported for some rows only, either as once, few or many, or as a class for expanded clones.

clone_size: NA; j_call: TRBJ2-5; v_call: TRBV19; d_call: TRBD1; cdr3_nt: TGTGCCAGTAGTACGAGACGGACAGGACAAGAGACCCAGTACTTC; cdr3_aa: CASSTRRTGQETQYF
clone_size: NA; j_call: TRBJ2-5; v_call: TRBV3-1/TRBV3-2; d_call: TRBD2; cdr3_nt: TGTGCCAGCAGCCAACGCACTAGCGGGGGGGCCGGGGAGACCCAGTACTTC; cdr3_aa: CASSQRTSGGAGETQYF
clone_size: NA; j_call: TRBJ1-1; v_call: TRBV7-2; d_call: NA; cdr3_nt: TGTGCCAGCAACCGCGGAAACACAGGGAGAAACACTGAAGCTTTCTTT; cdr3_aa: CASNRGNTGRNTEAFF
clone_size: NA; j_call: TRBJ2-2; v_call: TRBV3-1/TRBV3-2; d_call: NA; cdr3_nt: TGTGCCAGCAGCCTACGGACTGGTCAGACCGGGGAGCTGTTTTTT; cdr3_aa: CASSLRTGQTGELFF
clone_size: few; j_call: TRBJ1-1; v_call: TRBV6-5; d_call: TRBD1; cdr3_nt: TGTGCCAGCAGTTACTCGCCCCGGGACAGGGGAGAAGCTTTCTTT; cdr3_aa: CASSYSPRDRGEAFF
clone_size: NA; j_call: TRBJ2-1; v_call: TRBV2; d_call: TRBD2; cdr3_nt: TGTGCCAGCCGCCCTACTAGCGGGGGCTCCTACAATGAGCAGTTCTTC; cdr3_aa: CASRPTSGGSYNEQFF
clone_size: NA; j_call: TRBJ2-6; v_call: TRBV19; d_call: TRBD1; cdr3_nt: TGTGCCAGTAGTAGGGGACAGGGGGCATTCTCTGGGGCCAACGTCCTGACTTTC; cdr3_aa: CASSRGQGAFSGANVLTF
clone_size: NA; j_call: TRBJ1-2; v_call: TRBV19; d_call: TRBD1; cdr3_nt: TGTGCCAGCCAGACAGGGGAAGGGGACTATGGCTACACCTTC; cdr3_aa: CASQTGEGDYGYTF
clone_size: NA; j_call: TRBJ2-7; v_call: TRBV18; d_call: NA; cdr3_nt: TGTGCCAGCTCACCGATGGACAGCTTCTACGAGCAGTACTTC; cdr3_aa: CASSPMDSFYEQYF
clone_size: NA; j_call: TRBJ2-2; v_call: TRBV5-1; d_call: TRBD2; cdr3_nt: TGCGCCAGCAGCCACGGGGGGGCGACCGGGGAGCTGTTTTTT; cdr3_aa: CASSHGGATGELFF
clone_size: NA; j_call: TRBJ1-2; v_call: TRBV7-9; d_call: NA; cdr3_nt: TGTGCCAGCAGCTCACCAAAGGGGATTGGCTACACCTTC; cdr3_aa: CASSSPKGIGYTF
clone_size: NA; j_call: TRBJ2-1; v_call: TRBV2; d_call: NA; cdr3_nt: TGTGCCAGCAACGCGCCCAATAGCGACTCCTACAATGAGCAGTTCTTC; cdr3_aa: CASNAPNSDSYNEQFF
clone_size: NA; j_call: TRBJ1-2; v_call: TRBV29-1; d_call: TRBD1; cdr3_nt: TGCAGCGTTGTCGGGACAGGGGGACCCGACTCCGTCTATGGCTACACCTTC; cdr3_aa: CSVVGTGGPDSVYGYTF
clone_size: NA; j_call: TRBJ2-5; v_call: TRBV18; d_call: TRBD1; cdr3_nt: TGTGCCAGCTCACAGGGACAGGGCAGTGCGAAGACCCAGTACTTC; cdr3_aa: CASSQGQGSAKTQYF
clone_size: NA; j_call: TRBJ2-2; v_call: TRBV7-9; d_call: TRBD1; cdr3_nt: TGTGCCAGCAGCCAAACAGGGACAGCTTACACCGGGGAGCTGTTTTTT; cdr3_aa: CASSQTGTAYTGELFF
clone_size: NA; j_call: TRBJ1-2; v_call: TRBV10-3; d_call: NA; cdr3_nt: TGTGCCATCAGACCCGCAGGGAGGACTAACTATGGCTACACCTTC; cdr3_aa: CAIRPAGRTNYGYTF
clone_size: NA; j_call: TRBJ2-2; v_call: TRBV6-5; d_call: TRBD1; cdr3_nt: TGTGCCAGCAGTTATGGGACAGAGATCGGGGAGCTGTTTTTT; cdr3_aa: CASSYGTEIGELFF
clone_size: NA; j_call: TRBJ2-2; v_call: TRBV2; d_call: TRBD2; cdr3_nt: TGTGCCAGCATGTTAAGCGGGGGGGCGAACACCGGGGAGCTGTTTTTT; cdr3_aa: CASMLSGGANTGELFF
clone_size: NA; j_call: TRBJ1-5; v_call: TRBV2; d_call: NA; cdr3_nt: TGTGCCAGCAGTGCTGGGACACCAAATCAGCCCCAGCATTTT; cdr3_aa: CASSAGTPNQPQHF
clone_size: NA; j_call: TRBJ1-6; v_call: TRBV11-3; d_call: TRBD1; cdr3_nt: TGTGCCAGCAGCTTGACAGGGTCCAATAATTCACCCCTCCACTTT; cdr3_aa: CASSLTGSNNSPLHF
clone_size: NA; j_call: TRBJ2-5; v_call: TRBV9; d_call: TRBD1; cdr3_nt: TGTGCCAGCAGCGCCGGACGGACAGGGTTGAGCGAGACCCAGTACTTC; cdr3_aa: CASSAGRTGLSETQYF
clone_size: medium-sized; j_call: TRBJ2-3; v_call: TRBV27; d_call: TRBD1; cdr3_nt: TGTGCCAGCAGCCCTATCTATAGGACAGGGATGAAAGATACGCAGTATTTT; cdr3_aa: CASSPIYRTGMKDTQYF
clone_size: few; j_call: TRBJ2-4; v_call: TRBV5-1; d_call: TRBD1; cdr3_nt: TGCGCCAGCAGCTTGGAGACAGGGTTCGGTGTCATTCAGTACTTC; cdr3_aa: CASSLETGFGVIQYF
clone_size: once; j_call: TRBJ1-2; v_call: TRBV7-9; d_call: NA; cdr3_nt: TGTGCCAGCAGCCCCTCACTGATAAACTATGGCTACACCTTC; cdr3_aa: CASSPSLINYGYTF
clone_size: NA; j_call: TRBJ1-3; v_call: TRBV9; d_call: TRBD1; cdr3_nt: TGTGCCAGCAGCGCCCAGACAGGGGTAAACACCATATATTTT; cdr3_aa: CASSAQTGVNTIYF
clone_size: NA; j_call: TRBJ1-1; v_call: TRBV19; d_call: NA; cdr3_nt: TGTGCCAGTAGTATCAAGGCTCTGGCCTCGGGAGCTTTCTTT; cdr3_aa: CASSIKALASGAFF
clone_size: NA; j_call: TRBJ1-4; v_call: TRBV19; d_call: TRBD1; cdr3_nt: TGTGCCAGTAGGGATTCACAGGGGTTGGGTGAAAAACTGTTTTTT; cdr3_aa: CASRDSQGLGEKLFF
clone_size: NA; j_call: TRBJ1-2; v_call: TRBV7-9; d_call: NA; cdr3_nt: TGTGCCAGCAGCTTAAAAGTAGATGGCTACACCTTC; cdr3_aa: CASSLKVDGYTF
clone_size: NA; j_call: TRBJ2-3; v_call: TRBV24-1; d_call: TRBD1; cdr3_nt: TGTGCCACCAGTGATTTTACCCCCCCCGGGACAGGGTTTGAGGATACGCAGTATTTT; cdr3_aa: CATSDFTPPGTGFEDTQYF
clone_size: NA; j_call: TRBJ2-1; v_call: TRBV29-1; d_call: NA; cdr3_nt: TGCAGCACCGAGCCTTACAATGAGCAGTTCTTC; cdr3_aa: CSTEPYNEQFF
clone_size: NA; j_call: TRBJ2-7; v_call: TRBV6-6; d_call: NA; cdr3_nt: TGTGCCAGCAGTCCAACGTGGGGACAGGGTTTAGCGGGGGGATCCTACGAGCAGTACTTC; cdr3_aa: CASSPTWGQGLAGGSYEQYF
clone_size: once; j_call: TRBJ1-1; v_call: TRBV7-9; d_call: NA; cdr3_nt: TGTGCCAGCAGCCCCCGGGGGGGGGCGTATACTGAAGCTTTCTTT; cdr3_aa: CASSPRGGAYTEAFF
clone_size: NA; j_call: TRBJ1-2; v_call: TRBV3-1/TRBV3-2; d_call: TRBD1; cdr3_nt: TGTGCCAGCAGCCCCCGGACAGGCCTAAGTAGCTATGGCTACACCTTC; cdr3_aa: CASSPRTGLSSYGYTF
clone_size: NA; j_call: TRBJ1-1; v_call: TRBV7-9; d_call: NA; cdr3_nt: TGTGCCAGCAGCTCAGCCACAGGGAACACTGAAGCTTTCTTT; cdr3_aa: CASSSATGNTEAFF
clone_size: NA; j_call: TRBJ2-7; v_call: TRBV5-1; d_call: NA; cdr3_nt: TGCGCCAGCAGCTCACGAGGCTACGAGCAGTACTTC; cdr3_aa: CASSSRGYEQYF